Listed below are T cell receptor beta chains from one sample, sequenced in a study of response to subunit inactivated influenza vaccine. Each CDR3 protein gets one entry after TCRdb re-called the RT-PCR reads with MiXCR. Of 500,000 or so distinct CDR3 sequences listed, approximately 16% are singletons. The source material was CD4+ T cells sorted from PBMCs, sampled around 25 months after vaccination. The source is a man in his fifties or sixties who received an inactivated influenza vaccine. The CDR3 runs from the conserved cysteine through the conserved F or W. A D gene is named only where the DNA matches it firmly. Clone size is not always given. Where it is, it says once, few, many or a class for expanded clones.

V: TRBV7-8; size: NA; D: NA; J: TRBJ2-2; CDR3: CASSPRTERTGELFF; DNA: TGTGCCAGCAGTCCACGGACAGAGAGAACCGGGGAGCTGTTTTTT
V: TRBV20-1; size: NA; D: NA; J: TRBJ2-3; CDR3: CSAIGPRGQDTQYF; DNA: TGCAGTGCCATTGGGCCCCGGGGGCAGGATACGCAGTATTTT
V: TRBV5-1; size: NA; D: NA; J: TRBJ2-1; CDR3: CASSRTSGRREQFF; DNA: TGCGCCAGCAGCAGAACATCCGGCCGGAGGGAGCAGTTCTTC
V: TRBV28; size: few; D: TRBD2; J: TRBJ2-7; CDR3: CASRRSGTYEQYF; DNA: TGTGCCAGCAGGCGTAGCGGGACTTACGAGCAGTACTTC
V: TRBV5-1; size: NA; D: TRBD2; J: TRBJ2-7; CDR3: CASSLTSDRYEQYF; DNA: TGCGCCAGCAGCTTGACTAGCGACCGCTACGAGCAGTACTTC
V: TRBV20-1; size: NA; D: NA; J: TRBJ1-5; CDR3: CSARRGAKQPQHF; DNA: TGCAGTGCTAGGCGGGGCGCGAAACAGCCCCAGCATTTT
V: TRBV19; size: NA; D: NA; J: TRBJ2-7; CDR3: CASTWTQSSYEQYF; DNA: TGTGCCAGTACCTGGACCCAGAGCTCCTACGAGCAGTACTTC
V: TRBV20-1; size: once; D: NA; J: TRBJ2-7; CDR3: CSARDTAGQEEQYF; DNA: TGCAGTGCTAGAGATACAGCGGGACAAGAGGAGCAGTACTTC
V: TRBV20-1; size: few; D: NA; J: TRBJ1-5; CDR3: CSAPGGGARQPQHF; DNA: TGCAGTGCTCCCGGCGGGGGTGCGCGACAGCCCCAGCATTTT
V: TRBV25-1; size: many; D: NA; J: TRBJ1-1; CDR3: CASSPEYEGTEAFF; DNA: TGTGCCAGCAGTCCTGAATATGAGGGCACTGAAGCTTTCTTT
V: TRBV20-1; size: few; D: TRBD2; J: TRBJ2-3; CDR3: CSAQTSGRQDTQYF; DNA: TGCAGTGCCCAGACTAGCGGGAGGCAAGATACGCAGTATTTT
V: TRBV10-3; size: few; D: NA; J: TRBJ2-3; CDR3: CAISEPDLARTDTQYF; DNA: TGTGCCATCAGTGAGCCGGACCTAGCTAGGACAGATACGCAGTATTTT
V: TRBV18; size: NA; D: NA; J: TRBJ2-2; CDR3: CASSPRTSGWNTGELFF; DNA: TGTGCCAGCTCACCAAGGACGAGCGGGTGGAACACCGGGGAGCTGTTTTTT
V: TRBV7-9; size: few; D: NA; J: TRBJ2-1; CDR3: CASSADIRSSYNEQFF; DNA: TGTGCCAGCAGCGCCGACATTAGAAGCTCCTACAATGAGCAGTTCTTC
V: TRBV6-1; size: few; D: TRBD2; J: TRBJ2-7; CDR3: CASVGGGYEQYF; DNA: TGTGCCAGCGTGGGGGGGGGCTACGAGCAGTACTTC
V: TRBV5-1; size: NA; D: TRBD2; J: TRBJ2-5; CDR3: CASTPGLASETQYF; DNA: TGCGCCAGCACACCGGGACTAGCTTCCGAGACCCAGTACTTC
V: TRBV20-1; size: NA; D: NA; J: TRBJ1-5; CDR3: CSAAYGPRGDQPQHF; DNA: TGCAGTGCTGCCTACGGACCCAGAGGGGATCAGCCCCAGCATTTT
V: TRBV6-2/TRBV6-3; size: many; D: NA; J: TRBJ2-7; CDR3: CASSYSMRGSSYEQYF; DNA: TGTGCCAGCAGTTACTCGATGCGCGGAAGCTCCTACGAGCAGTACTTC
V: TRBV2; size: few; D: NA; J: TRBJ2-1; CDR3: CASRRWDNNEQFF; DNA: TGTGCCAGCAGGAGGTGGGACAACAATGAGCAGTTCTTC
V: TRBV19; size: NA; D: TRBD2; J: TRBJ2-7; CDR3: CASSPGFSGANYEQYF; DNA: TGTGCCAGTAGTCCCGGGTTTAGCGGGGCGAACTACGAGCAGTACTTC
V: TRBV3-1; size: NA; D: TRBD1; J: TRBJ2-2; CDR3: CASSPGQGSGELFF; DNA: TGTGCCAGCAGCCCGGGACAGGGCTCCGGGGAGCTGTTTTTT
V: TRBV5-1; size: many; D: TRBD2; J: TRBJ2-3; CDR3: CASSSRPGLAGVDTQYF; DNA: TGCGCCAGCAGCTCAAGACCTGGACTAGCGGGGGTAGATACGCAGTATTTT
V: TRBV5-1; size: NA; D: NA; J: TRBJ1-6; CDR3: CASSLEWGENSPLHF; DNA: TGCGCCAGCAGCTTGGAGTGGGGAGAAAATTCACCCCTCCACTTT
V: TRBV5-1; size: NA; D: NA; J: TRBJ1-1; CDR3: CASSRGDTDTEAFF; DNA: TGCGCCAGCAGCCGGGGGGACACCGACACTGAAGCTTTCTTT
V: TRBV20-1; size: few; D: NA; J: TRBJ2-6; CDR3: CSARTRPGEVGANVLTF; DNA: TGCAGTGCTAGAACACGACCTGGGGAGGTTGGGGCCAACGTCCTGACTTTC
V: TRBV20-1; size: few; D: NA; J: TRBJ2-1; CDR3: CSARDQARQRVSYNEQFF; DNA: TGCAGTGCTAGAGATCAAGCGAGACAGCGCGTTTCCTACAATGAGCAGTTCTTC
V: TRBV20-1; size: few; D: NA; J: TRBJ2-6; CDR3: CSARDPLPSGANVLTF; DNA: TGCAGTGCTAGAGATCCCCTACCCTCGGGGGCCAACGTCCTGACTTTC
V: TRBV20-1; size: many; D: TRBD1; J: TRBJ2-2; CDR3: CSARGGQGNTGELFF; DNA: TGCAGTGCTAGAGGGGGACAGGGGAACACCGGGGAGCTGTTTTTT
V: TRBV7-2; size: NA; D: TRBD2; J: TRBJ2-1; CDR3: CASSEIGTSGLRNEQFF; DNA: TGTGCCAGCAGCGAGATCGGGACTAGCGGGCTACGCAATGAGCAGTTCTTC
V: TRBV15; size: few; D: TRBD1; J: TRBJ2-5; CDR3: CATSRGDSAETQYF; DNA: TGTGCCACCAGCAGAGGGGACAGCGCCGAGACCCAGTACTTC
V: TRBV6-5; size: many; D: NA; J: TRBJ1-2; CDR3: CASSYSNGIYGYTF; DNA: TGTGCCAGCAGTTACTCGAATGGGATCTATGGCTACACCTTC
V: TRBV20-1; size: NA; D: NA; J: TRBJ1-1; CDR3: CSAPGGKGEAFF; DNA: TGCAGTGCGCCGGGTGGGAAGGGTGAAGCTTTCTTT
V: TRBV2; size: few; D: NA; J: TRBJ2-7; CDR3: CAGAKDRSYEQYF; DNA: TGTGCCGGAGCAAAAGACAGGTCCTACGAGCAGTACTTC
V: TRBV2; size: NA; D: NA; J: TRBJ1-1; CDR3: CASSLTPDTEAFF; DNA: TGTGCCAGCAGTTTGACCCCGGACACTGAAGCTTTCTTT
V: TRBV10-3; size: NA; D: NA; J: TRBJ1-1; CDR3: CAIRAGFGTEAFF; DNA: TGTGCCATCAGAGCAGGGTTTGGCACTGAAGCTTTCTTT
V: TRBV20-1; size: NA; D: NA; J: TRBJ2-1; CDR3: CSARDLTGLIYNEQFF; DNA: TGCAGTGCTAGAGATCTTACGGGGCTGATCTACAATGAGCAGTTCTTC
V: TRBV6-5; size: few; D: NA; J: TRBJ2-5; CDR3: CASSYSPGGAHQETQYF; DNA: TGTGCCAGCAGTTACTCCCCGGGTGGGGCACACCAAGAGACCCAGTACTTC
V: TRBV4-3; size: NA; D: TRBD2; J: TRBJ2-2; CDR3: CASSQDGGAGELFF; DNA: TGCGCCAGCAGCCAAGACGGGGGGGCCGGGGAGCTGTTTTTT
V: TRBV25-1; size: few; D: NA; J: TRBJ1-1; CDR3: CASSGPGLEAFF; DNA: TGTGCCAGCAGTGGGCCGGGACTTGAAGCTTTCTTT
V: TRBV7-2; size: few; D: TRBD2; J: TRBJ2-1; CDR3: CASSISGSPYNEQFF; DNA: TGTGCCAGCAGCATCAGCGGGAGCCCCTACAATGAGCAGTTCTTC
V: TRBV29-1; size: NA; D: TRBD1; J: TRBJ2-2; CDR3: CSARGTGFTGELFF; DNA: TGCAGCGCCAGGGGGACAGGGTTCACCGGGGAGCTGTTTTTT
V: TRBV7-9; size: NA; D: NA; J: TRBJ1-2; CDR3: CASSFRTDNYGYTF; DNA: TGTGCCAGCAGCTTTCGGACGGATAACTATGGCTACACCTTC
V: TRBV19; size: many; D: NA; J: TRBJ2-7; CDR3: CASSPSFWDGEDTKQQYF; DNA: TGTGCCAGTAGTCCCTCGTTCTGGGACGGCGAGGACACCAAGCAGCAGTACTTC
V: TRBV5-1; size: NA; D: NA; J: TRBJ2-7; CDR3: CASSRTGSEQYF; DNA: TGCGCCAGCAGCCGTACAGGGAGCGAGCAGTACTTC
V: TRBV7-8; size: few; D: NA; J: TRBJ2-1; CDR3: CASSTPRGATLRDEQFF; DNA: TGTGCCAGCTCCACACCTAGGGGGGCCACCCTTAGGGATGAGCAGTTCTTC
V: TRBV5-1; size: few; D: TRBD1; J: TRBJ2-5; CDR3: CASSLGDSQETQYF; DNA: TGCGCCAGCAGCTTAGGGGACAGCCAAGAGACCCAGTACTTC
V: TRBV19; size: many; D: TRBD1; J: TRBJ2-1; CDR3: CASTPTGVGEQFF; DNA: TGTGCCAGTACCCCGACAGGGGTAGGTGAGCAGTTCTTC
V: TRBV5-1; size: NA; D: NA; J: TRBJ2-3; CDR3: CASSSVQSTDTQYF; DNA: TGCGCCAGCAGCTCAGTACAGAGCACAGATACGCAGTATTTT
V: TRBV20-1; size: NA; D: NA; J: TRBJ1-1; CDR3: CSANPTYTEAFF; DNA: TGCAGTGCTAATCCTACGTACACTGAAGCTTTCTTT
V: TRBV3-1; size: NA; D: NA; J: TRBJ2-7; CDR3: CASSQVRREQYF; DNA: TGTGCCAGCAGCCAAGTGCGACGAGAGCAGTACTTC
V: TRBV12-3/TRBV12-4; size: NA; D: NA; J: TRBJ2-4; CDR3: CASSAPGRSIQYF; DNA: TGTGCCAGCAGTGCTCCAGGGAGAAGCATTCAGTACTTC
V: TRBV10-3; size: NA; D: NA; J: TRBJ1-1; CDR3: CAINRQGGPPNTEAFF; DNA: TGTGCCATCAACCGGCAGGGTGGCCCTCCGAACACTGAAGCTTTCTTT
V: TRBV20-1; size: few; D: TRBD1; J: TRBJ1-6; CDR3: CSASRDRGRSPLHF; DNA: TGCAGTGCTAGCCGGGACAGGGGGCGATCACCCCTCCACTTT